The T cell receptor beta chain described here comes from a study of cytomegalovirus exposure and HLA in healthy donors. In the study overall: Sequencing of about 179 million T cells in an earlier analysis found under 120 million unique TCR beta sequences.

This clone was seen a single time. The germline CDR1 and CDR2 sequences are MGHRA and YSYEKL. The CDR3 loop spans 13 amino acids. The V end was cut by 0 bases, the J end by 5 bases, with 7 bases between. PCR primers comprised 60 Vbeta and 13 Jbeta primers. The repertoire was sequenced with immunoSEQ multiplex PCR; TCRdb's copy has only in-frame clones and lacks some. Seen here are approximately 120,000 clones, 81% observed once, and the top ten hold 2.2%. The sequencing input was PBMCs. This TCR came from a woman aged 30 to 39 in good health and CMV-seronegative. The rearrangement joins TRBV4-1 to TRBJ2-5; D is undetermined. The CDR3 nucleotides are TGCGCCAGCAGCCAAGAAATCCAGGAGACCCAGTACTTC. Translated: CASSQEIQETQYF.